These 19 T cell receptor beta chains were all obtained from the same sample, sequenced in a study of shared clonotypes between healthy human individuals. Sequenced by immunoSEQ multiplex PCR; TCRdb stores in-frame clones only, minus some. Among around 1.1 million clones, about 84% were seen once, and the ten largest hold roughly 0.55%. The sample comprised memory CD4+ T cells from PBMCs. The subset here: CD45RA-negative fraction. Source of these receptors: a young man in good health. Some clones in this sample may be carry-over from other donors' samples.

With respect to this clone: Other DNA sequences in the same sample also yield this CDR3. The chain carries TRBV30 and TRBJ1-5, with a weak D call TRBD1 (5 bases). This CDR3 spans 14 amino acids. The germline V gene has CDR1 GTSNPN and CDR2 SVGIG (reference sequence). Between the trimmed V and J ends, which lost 2 bases and 4 bases, there was a span of 12 bases. Here the CDR3 DNA reads TGTGCCTGGAGTATAAGTACAGGAAATCAGCCCCAGCATTTT. Translating gives CAWSISTGNQPQHF.

The rearrangement links TRBV7-9 to TRBJ2-5; 10 nucleotides agree with TRBD1. V shed 0 bases, J shed 0 bases, and the junction held 4 bases outside the gene matches. The CDR3 is 17 residues long. Germline V gene sequence: CDR1 SEHNR, CDR2 FQNEAQ (reference sequence). CDR3 sequence reads: CASSLALGQGYQETQYF. In DNA form, the CDR3 reads TGTGCCAGCAGCTTAGCGTTGGGACAGGGGTACCAAGAGACCCAGTACTTC.

To note about this clone: This clone may be a read error of a much larger clone one base away. The gene calls are TRBV7-3 and TRBJ1-2, with 7 bases fitting TRBD1. CDR1 is SGHTA and CDR2 is FQGTGA in the germline V gene. This CDR3 comprises 14 residues. V shed 3 bases and J 2 bases; nucleotides not matched to a gene: 3. The CDR3 here is CASSFGQANYGYTF. The DNA of the CDR3 is TGTGCCAGCAGCTTCGGACAGGCCAACTATGGCTACACCTTC.

This chain connects TRBV2 to TRBJ1-5; 8 bases fit TRBD1. With V trimmed by 8 bases and J by 4 bases, 7 bases remained unmatched. The V gene's germline CDR1 is SNHLY and CDR2 FYNNEI. The CDR3 consists of 14 residues. CDR3 nucleotide sequence: TGTGCCAGCGGTAAGGACAGGGTGAATCAGCCCCAGCATTTT. It specifies CASGKDRVNQPQHF.

The genes are TRBV11-2 and TRBJ2-1, with D perhaps matching TRBD2 (6 bases). In germline, CDR1 is SGHAT, CDR2 FQNNGV. Trimming cost V 2 bases and J 2 bases, with 10 bases left between them. The CDR3 has 15 amino acids. The CDR3 region is CASSLRREPYNEQFF. The DNA for the CDR3 is TGTGCCAGCAGCTTAAGGAGGGAGCCCTACAATGAGCAGTTCTTC.

The chain carries TRBV7-2 and TRBJ1-2; perhaps TRBD1 as D (6 bases). This CDR3 comprises 15 residues. Trimming stripped 1 base from V and 3 bases from J, with 12 bases between. Germline assignment: CDR1 SGHTA and CDR2 FQGNSA. The CDR3, as DNA: TGTGCCAGCAGCTTAGAAGGTACAGGGTACTATGGCTACACCTTC. This encodes CASSLEGTGYYGYTF.

The CDR3 DNA reads as TGTGCCAGCAGGAGGGGAGGGCAAGAGACCCAGTACTTC. It yields the protein CASRRGGQETQYF. V and J are TRBV25-1 and TRBJ2-5; 7 nucleotides line up with TRBD2. V shed 6 bases, J shed 2 bases, and the junction held 3 bases outside the gene matches. The CDR3 length is 13 residues. Germline values: CDR1 MGHDK, CDR2 SYGVNS. The whole variable domain, filled in from reference TRBV25-1 and TRBJ2-5, reads EADIYQTPRYLVIGTGKKITLECSQTMGHDKMYWYQQDPGMELHLIHYSYGVNSTEKGDLSSESTVSRIRTEHFPLTLESARPSHTSQYLCASRRGGQETQYFGPGTRLLVL.

This chain connects TRBV4-2 to TRBJ2-3, with 10 bases matching TRBD2. The ends lost 4 bases at V and 3 bases at J; junction bases unmatched: 13. The CDR3 sequence is 18 residues long. Germline CDR1 reads LGHNA; CDR2 reads YNFKEQ. CDR3 in DNA: TGTGCCAGCAGCCCCCAATTGATATTAGCGGGAGGAACAGATACGCAGTATTTT. Residues: CASSPQLILAGGTDTQYF.

The chain has TRBV10-3 and TRBJ1-1, with D possibly being TRBD1 (5 bases). The germline V gene has CDR1 ENHRY and CDR2 SYGVKD. V was cut by 2 bases and J by 11 bases, with 18 bases left in between. This CDR3 region has 14 residues. This CDR3 reads CAISEERSRAPAFF. In DNA form, the CDR3 reads TGTGCCATCAGTGAGGAGCGGTCCAGGGCCCCCGCTTTCTTT.

The rearrangement uses TRBV30 and TRBJ1-2; no firm D call. This CDR3 is 12 amino acids long. CDR1 GTSNPN and CDR2 SVGIG come from the germline V gene (reference sequence). The V gene lost 0 bases and the J gene lost 5 bases, with 7 bases spanning the gap. CDR3 loop: CAWSVQPYGYTF. Written as DNA, the CDR3 is TGTGCCTGGAGTGTACAGCCATATGGCTACACCTTC.

This clone turned up a few times. This chain uses TRBV4-2 with TRBJ2-1; D possibly corresponds to TRBD1 (6 bases). Germline V gene lookup returns CDR1 LGHNA and CDR2 YNFKEQ. V was pared by 3 bases and J by 6 bases, with 15 bases between. The CDR3 is 15 residues long. The DNA for the CDR3 is TGTGCCAGCAGCCAGGTAGACAGGACCTTCAATGAGCAGTTCTTC. This gives the protein CASSQVDRTFNEQFF.

The V call is TRBV5-1, the J call TRBJ2-6; D not certain. V was clipped by 6 bases and J by 2 bases, with 6 bases between them. Germline V gene data show CDR1 as SGHRS and CDR2 as YFSETQ. The CDR3 has 13 residues. The CDR3 DNA follows: TGCGCCAGCAAGCCTGCTGGGGCCAACGTCCTGACTTTC. It encodes CASKPAGANVLTF.

With respect to this clone: Additional DNA sequences in this sample encode the identical CDR3. The rearrangement joins TRBV5-1 to TRBJ1-3; perhaps TRBD1 as D (5 bases). V dropped 0 bases and J dropped 1 base, with 8 bases sitting between them. The CDR3 runs 15 residues. The V gene's germline CDR1 is SGHRS and CDR2 YFSETQ. The CDR3 protein is CASSLVGGSGNTIYF. CDR3 DNA: TGCGCCAGCAGCTTGGTTGGGGGTTCTGGAAACACCATATATTTT.

The chain recombines TRBV5-4 with TRBJ1-1; D unclear. CDR3 size: 15 residues. The germline V gene has CDR1 SGHNT and CDR2 YYREEE (reference sequence). Trimming shortened V by 4 bases and J by 0 bases, and 13 bases separated the two germline ends. CDR3 coding DNA: TGTGCCAGCAGCGCCGCCGTGGAGATGAACACTGAAGCTTTCTTT. It specifies CASSAAVEMNTEAFF.

In nucleotides, the CDR3 is TGTGCCAGCAGTTTATCATTTCGAGTGAACACTGAAGCTTTCTTT. As protein: CASSLSFRVNTEAFF. The chain recombines TRBV27 with TRBJ1-1; no definite D call. Germline-derived CDR1 and CDR2 are MNHEY and SMNVEV (reference sequence). V was clipped by 0 bases and J by 0 bases, with 8 bases between them. There are 15 residues in the CDR3.

The chain recombines TRBV10-3 with TRBJ1-1, with D unresolved. The V gene lost 3 bases and the J gene lost 0 bases, with 5 bases spanning the gap. The germline V gene has CDR1 ENHRY and CDR2 SYGVKD. The CDR3 length is 13 residues. This chain's CDR3 is CAISESVNTEAFF. The DNA of the CDR3 is TGTGCCATCAGTGAATCCGTGAACACTGAAGCTTTCTTT.

V gene TRBV7-3 combines with J gene TRBJ2-1; 8 positions match TRBD2. V dropped 0 bases and J dropped 7; count of bases not matched to a gene: 8. The CDR3 loop spans 16 amino acids. Germline V gives CDR1 SGHTA, CDR2 FQGTGA. CDR3 nucleotide sequence: TGTGCCAGCAGCTTAACCGGGACTAGACCTCAGAATGAGCAGTTCTTC. Translating gives CASSLTGTRPQNEQFF.

The chain combines TRBV4-1 with TRBJ2-3; no clear D. The V end lost 0 bases, the J end lost 0 bases, and 13 bases lay between the germline ends. Germline V gene data show CDR1 as MGHRA and CDR2 as YSYEKL. The length of the CDR3 is 17 residues. Here the CDR3 DNA reads TGCGCCAGCAGCCAAGACTGGTACAGCGCTAGCACAGATACGCAGTATTTT. This translates into CASSQDWYSASTDTQYF.

The chain joins TRBV7-7 to TRBJ2-2, with TRBD2 matching over 9 bases. There are 18 residues in the CDR3. The germline V gene encodes CDR1 SSHAT and CDR2 FNYEAQ (reference sequence). V shed 5 bases, J shed 4 bases, and the junction held 14 bases outside the gene matches. In DNA form, the CDR3 reads TGTGCCAGCAGCATCCTGTACGATAGCGGGAGTGTCACCGGGGAGCTGTTTTTT. This sequence encodes CASSILYDSGSVTGELFF.